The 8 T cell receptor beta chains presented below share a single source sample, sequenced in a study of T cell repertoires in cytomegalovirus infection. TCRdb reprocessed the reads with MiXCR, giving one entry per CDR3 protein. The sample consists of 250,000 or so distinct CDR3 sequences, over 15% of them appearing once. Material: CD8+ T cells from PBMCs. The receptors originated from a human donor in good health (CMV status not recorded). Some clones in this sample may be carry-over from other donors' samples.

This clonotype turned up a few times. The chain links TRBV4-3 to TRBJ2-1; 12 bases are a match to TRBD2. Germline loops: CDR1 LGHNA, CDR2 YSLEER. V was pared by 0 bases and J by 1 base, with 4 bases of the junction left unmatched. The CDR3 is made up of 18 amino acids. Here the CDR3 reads CASSQDSSGGASYNEQFF. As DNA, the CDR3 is TGCGCCAGCAGCCAAGACTCTAGCGGGGGGGCGTCCTACAATGAGCAGTTCTTC.

Written as DNA, the CDR3 is TGTGCCAGCAGTTATCCAGGGAATGAAGCTTTCTTT. This codes for CASSYPGNEAFF. The genes are TRBV6-6 and TRBJ1-1; a weak D match, TRBD1 (5 bases). From germline, CDR1 is MNHNY and CDR2 SVGAGI (reference sequence). V lost 3 bases to trimming and J lost 7 bases, with 9 bases between them. This CDR3 region has 12 residues.

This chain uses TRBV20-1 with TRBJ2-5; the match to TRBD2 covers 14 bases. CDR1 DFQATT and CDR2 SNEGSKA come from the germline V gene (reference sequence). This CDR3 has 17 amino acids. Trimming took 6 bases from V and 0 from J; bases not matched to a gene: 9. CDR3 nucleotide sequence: TGCAGTGCCCGAGGGACTAGCGGGGGAACATACCAAGAGACCCAGTACTTC. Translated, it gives CSARGTSGGTYQETQYF.

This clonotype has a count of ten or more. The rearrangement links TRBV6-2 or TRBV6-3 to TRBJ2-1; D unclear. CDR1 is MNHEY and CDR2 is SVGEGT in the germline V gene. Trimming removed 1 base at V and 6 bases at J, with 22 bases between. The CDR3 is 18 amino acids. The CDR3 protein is CASSYFPLQWSVGNEQFF. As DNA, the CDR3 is TGTGCCAGCAGTTACTTTCCGTTGCAATGGAGCGTGGGCAATGAGCAGTTCTTC.

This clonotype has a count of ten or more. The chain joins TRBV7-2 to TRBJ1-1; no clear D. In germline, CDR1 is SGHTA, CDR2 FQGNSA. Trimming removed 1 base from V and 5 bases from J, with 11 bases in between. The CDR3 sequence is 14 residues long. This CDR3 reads CASSLGGVGTEAFF. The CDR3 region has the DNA TGTGCCAGCAGCTTAGGGGGAGTCGGGACTGAAGCTTTCTTT.

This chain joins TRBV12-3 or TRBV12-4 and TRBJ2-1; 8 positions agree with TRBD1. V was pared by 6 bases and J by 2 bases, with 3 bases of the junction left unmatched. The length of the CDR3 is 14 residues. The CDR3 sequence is CASSRDRTYNEQFF. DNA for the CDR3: TGTGCCAGCAGCCGGGACAGGACCTACAATGAGCAGTTCTTC.

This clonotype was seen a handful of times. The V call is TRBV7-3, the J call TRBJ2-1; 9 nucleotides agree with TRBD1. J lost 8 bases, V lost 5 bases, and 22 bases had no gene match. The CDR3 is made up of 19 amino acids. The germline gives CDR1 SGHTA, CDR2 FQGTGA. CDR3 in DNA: TGTGCCAGCAGCGCGGGACAGGGTGAGACCGATACTTGGGAAGATGAGCAGTTCTTC. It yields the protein CASSAGQGETDTWEDEQFF.

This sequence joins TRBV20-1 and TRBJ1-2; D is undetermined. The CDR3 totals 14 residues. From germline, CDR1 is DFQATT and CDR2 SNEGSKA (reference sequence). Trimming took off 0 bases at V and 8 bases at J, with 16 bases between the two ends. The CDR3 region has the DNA TGCAGTGCTAGAGATCTCGGCAGCTCTAGCGGCTACACCTTC. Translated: CSARDLGSSSGYTF.